This T cell receptor beta chain was recovered during a study of control samples from healthy donors and cancer patients. TCRdb keeps only in-frame clones here, not all; method: immunoSEQ multiplex PCR. The data hold some 120,000 clones, with about 90% observed a single time. The CDR3 has 16 residues. Germline V gene lookup returns CDR1 SGDLS and CDR2 YYNGEE. The ends were cut back, 0 bases at V and 6 bases at J, with 16 bases in the middle. Material: blood. The sequence was collected from a man aged 60-69 years in good health. The chain recombines TRBV9 with TRBJ2-4; possibly TRBD1 or TRBD2 for D (5 bases each). The CDR3 protein is CASSVDPGPGRNIQYF. The CDR3 bases are TGTGCCAGCAGCGTAGACCCCGGTCCGGGGCGAAACATTCAGTACTTC.